The TCR beta chain described here comes from a study of Ad26.COV2.S vaccination and SARS-CoV-2 variants. Documented treatment: some 19 received Ad26.COV2.S at low or high dose, single or two shots; roughly five received placebo; per-sample allocation not given. Specimen acquisition occurred on day 63 following the initial vaccine or placebo injection. The table came from immunoSEQ multiplex PCR; TCRdb's copy has only in-frame clones and leaves some out. The data hold about 320,000 clones, with 85% observed a single time. Sequencing was performed on peripheral blood, taken in a trial of Ad26.COV2.S vaccine versus placebo. This sequence originates from a person aged 18-65 years who received the Ad26.COV2.S COVID-19 vaccine or a placebo.

CDR3 DNA sequence: TGTGCCAGCAGCAGACAGGGGTTGAACGAGCAGTACTTC. This gives the protein CASSRQGLNEQYF. This chain links TRBV6-5 with TRBJ2-7, with 8 positions matching TRBD1. Germline V gene lookup returns CDR1 MNHEY and CDR2 SVGAGI. The CDR3 loop spans 13 amino acids. The junction had 6 bases not matched to a gene; V was cut back by 6 bases and J by 5 bases.